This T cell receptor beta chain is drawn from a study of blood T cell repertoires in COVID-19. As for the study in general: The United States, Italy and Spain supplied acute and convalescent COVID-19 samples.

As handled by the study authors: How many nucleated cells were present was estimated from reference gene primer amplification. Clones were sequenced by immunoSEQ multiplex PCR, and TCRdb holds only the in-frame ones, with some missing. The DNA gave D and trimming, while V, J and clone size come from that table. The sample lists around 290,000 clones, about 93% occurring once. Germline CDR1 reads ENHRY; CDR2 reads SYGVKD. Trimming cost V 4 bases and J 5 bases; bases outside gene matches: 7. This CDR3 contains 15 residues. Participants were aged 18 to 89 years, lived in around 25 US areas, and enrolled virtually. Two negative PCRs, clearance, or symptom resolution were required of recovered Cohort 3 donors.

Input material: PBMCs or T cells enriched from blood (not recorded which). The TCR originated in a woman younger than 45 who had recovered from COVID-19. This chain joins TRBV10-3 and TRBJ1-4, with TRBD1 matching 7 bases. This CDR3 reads CAISGRQGQNEKLFF. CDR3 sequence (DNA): TGTGCCATCAGTGGTCGACAGGGACAGAATGAAAAACTGTTTTTT.